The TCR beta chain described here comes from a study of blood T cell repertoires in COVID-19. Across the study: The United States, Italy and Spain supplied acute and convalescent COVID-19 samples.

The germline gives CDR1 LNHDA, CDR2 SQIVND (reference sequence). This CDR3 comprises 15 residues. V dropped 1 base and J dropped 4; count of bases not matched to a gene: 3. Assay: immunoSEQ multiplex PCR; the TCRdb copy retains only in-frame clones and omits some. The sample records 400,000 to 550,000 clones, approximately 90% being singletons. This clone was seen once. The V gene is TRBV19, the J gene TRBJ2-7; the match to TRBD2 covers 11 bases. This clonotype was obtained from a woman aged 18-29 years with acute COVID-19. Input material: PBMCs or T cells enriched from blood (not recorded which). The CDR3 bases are TGTGCCAGTAGTATAGGCCTAGCGGGAGGATACGAGCAGTACTTC. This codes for CASSIGLAGGYEQYF. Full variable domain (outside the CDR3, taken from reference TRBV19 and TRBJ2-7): DGGITQSPKYLFRKEGQNVTLSCEQNLNHDAMYWYRQDPGQGLRLIYYSQIVNDFQKGDIAEGYSVSREKKESFPLTVTSAQKNPTAFYLCASSIGLAGGYEQYFGPGTRLTVT.